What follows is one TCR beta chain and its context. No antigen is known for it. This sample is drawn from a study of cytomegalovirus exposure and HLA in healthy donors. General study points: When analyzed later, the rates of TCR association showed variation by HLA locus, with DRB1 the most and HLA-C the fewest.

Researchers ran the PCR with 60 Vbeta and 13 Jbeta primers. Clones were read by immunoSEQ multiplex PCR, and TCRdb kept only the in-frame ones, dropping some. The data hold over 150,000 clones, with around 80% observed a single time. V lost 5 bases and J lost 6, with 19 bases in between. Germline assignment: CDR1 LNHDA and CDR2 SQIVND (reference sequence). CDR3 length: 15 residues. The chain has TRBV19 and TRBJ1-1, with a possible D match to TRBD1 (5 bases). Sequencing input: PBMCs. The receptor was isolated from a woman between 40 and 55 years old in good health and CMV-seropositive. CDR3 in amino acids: CASSSQTVGEAEAFF. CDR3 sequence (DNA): TGTGCCAGTAGTTCCCAGACGGTGGGGGAGGCTGAAGCTTTCTTT.